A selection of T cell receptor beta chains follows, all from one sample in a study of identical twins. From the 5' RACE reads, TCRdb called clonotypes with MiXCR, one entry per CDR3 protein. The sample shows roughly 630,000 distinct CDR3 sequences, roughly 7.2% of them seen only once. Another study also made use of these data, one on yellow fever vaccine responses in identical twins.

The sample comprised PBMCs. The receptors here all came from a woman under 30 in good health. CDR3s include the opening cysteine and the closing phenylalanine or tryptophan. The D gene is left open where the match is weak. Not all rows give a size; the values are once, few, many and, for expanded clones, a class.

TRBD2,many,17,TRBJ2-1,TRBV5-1,CASSQRTSGRLYNEQFF,TGCGCCAGCAGCCAGCGGACTAGCGGGAGGTTATACAATGAGCAGTTCTTC
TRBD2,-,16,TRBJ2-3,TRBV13,CASSPRRTSRTDTQYF,TGTGCCAGCAGCCCGAGACGGACTAGCCGCACAGATACGCAGTATTTT
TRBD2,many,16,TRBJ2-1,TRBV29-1,CSVVPGLAGGYNEQFF,TGCAGCGTTGTCCCCGGACTAGCGGGAGGGTACAATGAGCAGTTCTTC
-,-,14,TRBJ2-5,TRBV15,CATSVESYEETQYF,TGTGCCACCAGCGTCGAGAGTTACGAAGAGACCCAGTACTTC
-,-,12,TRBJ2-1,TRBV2,CASRLAHNEQFF,TGTGCCAGCAGGCTAGCCCACAATGAGCAGTTCTTC
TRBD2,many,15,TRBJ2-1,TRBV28,CASRGGLAGYNEQFF,TGTGCCAGCAGGGGGGGGCTAGCGGGATACAATGAGCAGTTCTTC
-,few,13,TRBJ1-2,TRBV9,CASSVRGNYGYTF,TGTGCCAGCAGCGTAAGGGGGAACTATGGCTACACCTTC
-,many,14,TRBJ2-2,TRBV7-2,CASSRDWSTGELFF,TGTGCCAGCAGCCGTGACTGGAGCACCGGGGAGCTGTTTTTT
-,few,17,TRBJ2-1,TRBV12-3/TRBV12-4,CASSSRRGASSYNEQFF,TGTGCCAGCAGCTCGCGGCGCGGAGCGAGCTCCTACAATGAGCAGTTCTTC
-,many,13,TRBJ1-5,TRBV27,CASLARLGAAQHF,TGTGCCAGCCTGGCTCGCCTCGGGGCGGCCCAGCATTTT
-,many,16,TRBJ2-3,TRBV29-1,CSVEGTNNQNRDTQYF,TGCAGCGTTGAAGGAACAAACAACCAAAATCGCGATACGCAGTATTTT
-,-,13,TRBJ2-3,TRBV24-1,CATSDLRGLPQYF,TGTGCCACCAGTGATTTGCGGGGCCTACCGCAGTATTTT
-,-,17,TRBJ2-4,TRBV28,CASSPTFSHNAKNIQYF,TGTGCCAGCAGTCCCACCTTTTCCCATAATGCCAAAAACATTCAGTACTTC
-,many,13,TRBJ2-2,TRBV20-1,CSARARNTGELFF,TGCAGTGCTAGAGCACGTAACACCGGGGAGCTGTTTTTT
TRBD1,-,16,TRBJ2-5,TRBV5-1,CASSPTPTGGQETQYF,TGCGCCAGCAGCCCCACCCCGACAGGGGGCCAGGAGACCCAGTACTTC
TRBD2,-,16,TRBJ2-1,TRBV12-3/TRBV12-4,CASSPRLAGVRNEQFF,TGTGCCAGCAGTCCCCGGCTAGCGGGGGTGCGCAATGAGCAGTTCTTC
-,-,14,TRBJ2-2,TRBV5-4,CASSLGAPERELFF,TGTGCCAGCAGCTTGGGGGCCCCGGAGAGGGAGCTGTTTTTT
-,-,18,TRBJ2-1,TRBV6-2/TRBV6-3,CASSRFGDFGTPDNEQFF,TGTGCCAGCAGCCGCTTCGGGGATTTTGGGACTCCCGACAATGAGCAGTTCTTC
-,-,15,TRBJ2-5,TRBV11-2,CASSFMRDRQETQYF,TGTGCCAGCAGCTTTATGCGGGACCGACAAGAGACCCAGTACTTC
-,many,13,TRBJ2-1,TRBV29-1,CSVERGTGNEQFF,TGCAGCGTTGAGAGGGGTACTGGGAATGAGCAGTTCTTC
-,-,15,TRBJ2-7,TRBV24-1,CATSDSGSGSAEQYF,TGTGCCACCAGTGATTCCGGAAGCGGCTCTGCTGAGCAGTACTTC
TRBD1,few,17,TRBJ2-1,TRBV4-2,CASSPGGTGDLYNEQFF,TGTGCCAGCAGCCCCGGAGGGACAGGGGACCTCTACAATGAGCAGTTCTTC
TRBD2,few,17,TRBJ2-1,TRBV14,CASSLRLLAGGPNEQFF,TGTGCCAGCAGCCTAAGATTACTAGCGGGAGGTCCCAATGAGCAGTTCTTC
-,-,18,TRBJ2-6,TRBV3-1,CASSQVLHGGSGANVLTF,TGTGCCAGCAGCCAAGTATTACATGGGGGCTCTGGGGCCAACGTCCTGACTTTC
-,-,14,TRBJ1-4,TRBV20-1,CSAREGQLNEKLFF,TGCAGTGCTAGAGAAGGTCAGCTTAATGAAAAACTGTTTTTT
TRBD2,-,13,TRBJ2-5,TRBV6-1,CASRETSDRTQYF,TGTGCCAGCAGAGAGACTAGCGACCGAACCCAGTACTTC
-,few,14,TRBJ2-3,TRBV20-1,CSGGRDTSTDTQYF,TGCAGTGGAGGGCGGGATACTAGCACAGATACGCAGTATTTT
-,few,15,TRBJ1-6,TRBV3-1,CASSQDGGRYSPLHF,TGTGCCAGCAGCCAAGATGGGGGGCGGTATTCACCCCTCCACTTT
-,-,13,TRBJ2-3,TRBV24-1,CATSDPHTDTQYF,TGTGCCACCAGTGATCCTCACACAGATACGCAGTATTTT
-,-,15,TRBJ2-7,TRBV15,CATSRDLEGRDEQYF,TGTGCCACCAGCAGAGATTTGGAGGGGCGAGACGAGCAGTACTTC
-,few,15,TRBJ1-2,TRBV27,CASSYAPGPTYGYTF,TGTGCCAGCAGTTACGCCCCCGGGCCGACCTATGGCTACACCTTC
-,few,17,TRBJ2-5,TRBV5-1,CASSLASGTGVQETQYF,TGCGCCAGCAGCTTGGCCAGTGGTACTGGGGTCCAAGAGACCCAGTACTTC
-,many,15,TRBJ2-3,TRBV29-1,CSVEESGRGTDTQYF,TGCAGCGTTGAAGAGTCGGGCAGGGGAACAGATACGCAGTATTTT
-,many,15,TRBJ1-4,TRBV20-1,CSARDPGGANEKLFF,TGCAGTGCTAGAGATCCTGGGGGGGCGAATGAAAAACTGTTTTTT
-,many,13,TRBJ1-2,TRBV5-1,CASSWGQDGGYTF,TGCGCCAGCAGCTGGGGGCAGGATGGTGGCTACACCTTC
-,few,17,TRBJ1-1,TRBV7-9,CASSLLSRTLSETEAFF,TGTGCCAGCAGCTTATTATCCAGGACGCTCTCTGAGACTGAAGCTTTCTTT
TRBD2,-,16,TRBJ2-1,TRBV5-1,CASSQSGTSGSKKQFF,TGCGCCAGCAGCCAGTCCGGGACTAGCGGGAGTAAAAAGCAGTTCTTC
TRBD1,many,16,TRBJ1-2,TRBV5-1,CASSLGQGGNNYGYTF,TGCGCCAGCAGCTTGGGACAGGGAGGAAATAACTATGGCTACACCTTC
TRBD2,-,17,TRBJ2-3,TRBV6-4,CASSDSGAGVSTDTQYF,TGTGCCAGCAGTGACTCTGGTGCGGGAGTTTCCACAGATACGCAGTATTTT
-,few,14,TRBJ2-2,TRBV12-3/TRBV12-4,CASSPFGATGELFF,TGTGCCAGCAGTCCCTTTGGGGCCACCGGGGAGCTGTTTTTT
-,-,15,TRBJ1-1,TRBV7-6,CASSPAGGVNTEAFF,TGTGCCAGCAGCCCGGCCGGGGGGGTGAACACTGAAGCTTTCTTT
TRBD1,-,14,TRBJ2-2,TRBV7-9,CANERGRVTGELFF,TGTGCCAACGAAAGGGGGCGCGTCACCGGGGAGCTGTTTTTT